This T cell receptor (beta chain) was found in a study of cytomegalovirus exposure and HLA in healthy donors (dated 2017 in TCRdb). A note on the overall study: An earlier analysis of 587 of the donors reported 276 Gb of sequence data and 117 million unique TCR beta sequences obtained from approximately 180 million T cells. Using immunosequencing, the study profiled T cell repertoires from about 620 subjects and related those repertoires to cytomegalovirus serostatus. Class I and class II HLA loci were covered by the typing at four-digit resolution. Donor age, sex, ethnicity and CMV serostatus were collected together with the repertoire data. Approximately 300 gigabases of sequencing data and tens of millions of unique TCR sequences made up an early release that covered about 640 HLA-typed donors. Among roughly 400 genotyped donors of the cohort, an average of 235,054 unique TCR beta nucleotide sequences were sequenced per donor, roughly 18% of them non-productive. A later analysis re-examined previously published TCR beta repertoires from 610 or so donors and added high-resolution HLA genotyping to investigate patterns of TCR occurrence. Rather than using new phenotypic data, the later analysis identified candidate immune exposures from TCR beta sequences and from how often those sequences occurred across donors. In addition to the first cohort of 650 to 800 subjects, a separate validation cohort of 120 different subjects was used. All discovery cohort repertoires had been generated using a single sequencing platform. Typing coverage differed by locus: A, B, C, DRB1 and DQB1 were typed in about 629-640 donors, DQA1 in about 500, DPA1 in 600 to 610, and DPB1 in just under 490. Genome-wide SNP genotypes for about 65% of the 666 donors were used in a later genetic analysis, which treated that subset as a discovery cohort. In an earlier analysis of several hundred of the donors, high-throughput TCR beta sequencing was used to judge whether each TCR beta V gene segment behaved as functional or pseudogenic. Of the 300 to 500 genotyped donors, 70% to 90% were placed in the genetic ancestry cluster associated with self-reported Caucasian donors. The study combined high-throughput TCR immunosequencing, statistical association of individual TCRs with disease status, and machine learning to predict cytomegalovirus infection status. The study was designed to test whether signatures of past pathogen exposure could be identified by cataloging public T cell receptors. Roughly five DR-DQ haplotypes were treated as single units for association and clustering because of strong linkage in the cohort. Broader findings and caveats from the paper: A later analysis found that TCR association rates varied across HLA loci, with DRB1 alleles showing the most associated TCRs and HLA-C alleles the fewest. A cluster of highly shared sequence variants was judged likely to be a technical artifact of the sequencing pipeline. The earlier analysis of some 540 of the donors excluded seventeen rarely observed V segments, including chromosome 9 orphons, because counts were too low. In a later analysis, most CMV-associated TCR beta chains were found to appear HLA-restricted, with HLA associations seemingly driven largely by CMV exposure. When HLA alleles, especially DR and DQ, strongly co-occurred, attributing TCR associations to individual alleles was difficult. Because HLA typing was missing for some donors at each locus, association tests included only the typed subset. In an earlier analysis of several hundred of the donors, most TCR beta V segments were observed in productive rearrangements about 87% or about 30% of the time, broadly matching IMGT annotations. Across donors, most TCR sequences were observed very rarely, whereas some public TCRs were present in many individuals. An association between a missense DCLRE1C variant and V-gene and J-gene trimming of TCR beta chains was found in a later genetic analysis and replicated in an independent cohort. The authors suggested that the approach could potentially be extended to other disease states and immunological phenotypes. Correlated functional status among segregating V segments might reflect linkage disequilibrium, but an unknown experimental factor could not be ruled out. At a false discovery rate of 0.05, a later analysis linked 16,951 TCR beta sequences to specific HLA alleles. A total of roughly 160 TCR beta chains were listed by the study as associated with cytomegalovirus. In a later analysis, several top co-occurrence clusters were reported to appear linked to parvovirus B19, influenza, CMV and Epstein-Barr virus. For the cohort, immune exposure information was limited to CMV serostatus. Cytomegalovirus status was reported to be diagnosed by the classifier with high specificity and sensitivity in both the original and validation cohorts. A further reported finding was that TCR beta sequences accurately predicted the HLA-A and HLA-B alleles for most subjects in the first cohort. In this cohort, only TCR beta chains were sequenced, and detectable features were limited by the absence of alpha or paired-chain data. A later analysis found that HLA-associated TCR beta chains were more clonally expanded and had lower generation probabilities than equally common non-associated chains. The presence/absence analyses assumed that sequencing depth was roughly uniform across donors, and that assumption may not be true. The 87-base-pair reads could not distinguish some IMGT-functional V segments, including TRBV6-2 and TRBV6-3, so those segments were excluded. According to a later genetic analysis, donors in an Asian-associated ancestry cluster had fewer N-insertions in productive TCRs than the roughly 700-donor mean. In vitro tests confirmed that three of the cytomegalovirus-associated TCR beta chains recognize cytomegalovirus antigens.

The germline V gene specifies SGHNT as CDR1 and YENEEA as CDR2. Inclusive of the bounding cysteine and phenylalanine, the CDR3 is 16 residues long. The retained sequence is limited to the CDR3, 48 bases, with the frame set at the first base. Unmatched junction bases come to 7, with V trimmed by 5 bases and J by 1 base. Libraries were prepared through the immunoSEQ multiplex PCR assay. A mixture of 60 forward primers for TCR Vbeta segments and 13 reverse primers for TCR Jbeta segments was used in the multiplex PCR. Amplification of the CDR3 region of rearranged TCR beta genes was performed with a multiplex PCR assay on genomic DNA. On the Illumina HiSeq System, the amplified TCR beta libraries were sequenced as 87-base-pair reads. Per the authors' processing: In a later analysis, about 80 million unique TCR beta chains were counted across the 666 repertoires, and roughly 11 million of these chains were shared by at least two donors. Raw reads were error-corrected and collapsed into unique sequences by a nearest-neighbor algorithm in which closely related sequences were merged to remove PCR and sequencing errors. V, D and J gene segments were assigned by aligning CDR3 sequences to IMGT reference sequences. For a sequence to be retained, a match of at least six nucleotides was required to both a V gene segment and a J gene segment. A rearrangement counted as productive if the CDR3 had no stop codons and remained in frame with V and J, and every other rearrangement counted as non-productive. CDR3 was defined according to IMGT convention as the region running from the second conserved V-encoded cysteine to the conserved J-encoded phenylalanine. The earlier analysis of 450 to 750 of the donors excluded any sequence lacking an unambiguous match to a single V gene segment. An earlier analysis of some 500 of the donors classified V segments as functional when productive rearrangements were above 56.7% and as segregating when the standard deviation between donors was above 5%. A statistical classification framework was developed to diagnose cytomegalovirus status using the catalog of TCR beta chain sequences. In a later analysis, TCR nucleotide sequences were compared against IMGT/GENE-DB human TR gene sequences so that V and J genes could be assigned. In a later analysis, CDR3 sequences and most-parsimonious VDJ recombination scenarios were assigned using the TCRdist pipeline. In a later analysis, each TCR beta chain was defined by its CDR3 amino acid sequence together with its V-gene family, and reads lacking a unique V-gene family were excluded. In a later analysis, a few hundred highly shared, low-generation-probability nucleotide sequences were removed to address suspected cross-contamination and a sequencing artifact. In a later analysis, a clonal expansion index for each public chain was calculated from normalized within-repertoire ranks of inferred template counts. In a later analysis, generation probabilities were computed with a VDJ recombination model fitted to out-of-frame rearrangements, and the resulting probabilities were checked against IGoR. Hypergeometric tests were used in a later analysis to score TCR-TCR, TCR-HLA and TCR-CMV co-occurrence, with a repertoire-size bias correction applied to the TCR pairs. A later analysis estimated false discovery rates by permuting HLA or CMV assignments 20 times. In a later analysis, co-occurring TCRs were grouped using DBSCAN, and TCRdist sequence similarity was added for clustering within HLA-allele-positive subsets. Repertoires with fewer than 30,000 or more than 120,000 public chains were left out of co-occurrence clustering, as were five repertoires with anomalous nucleotide sharing. The table was pulled from immuneACCESS by TCRdb, which kept in-frame rearrangements only. Such tables lose some clones; where checked, under half of the loss comes from unresolved V genes, and the rest has no known cause. V and J calls and clone size follow that table, whereas D and trimming were derived from the DNA. This sample lists 180,000 or so clones; just over 75% were detected once. The ten biggest clones cover approximately 2.1% of the sample.

In the case of this clone: Its antigen specificity is not known. Nothing much larger sits one base from this clone, and base qualities are not available.

The cohort comprised some 730 healthy bone marrow donors. Cohort members were all nominally healthy when sampled, although unrecorded immune exposures were likely present. The donor was CMV seropositive and belonged to the group of 250 to 300 seropositive cohort members. Each donor provided a peripheral blood sample, and peripheral blood mononuclear cells were used for TCR beta sequencing. Genomic DNA was extracted from the blood cell samples with the Qiagen DNeasy Blood Extraction Kit. The source is a woman aged 25-40 years in good health and CMV-seropositive. The rearrangement joined TRBV11-3 to TRBJ2-1; TRBD2 matches 8 bases in the middle. Specimen: PBMCs. The DNA is TGTGCCAGCAGCCAGGGGACTAGGGGATCCTACAATGAGCAGTTCTTC. Protein translation: CASSQGTRGSYNEQFF.